Listed below are T cell receptor beta chains from one sample, sequenced in a study of memory CD4+ T cells and cytomegalovirus serostatus. TCRdb keeps only in-frame clones here, not all; method: immunoSEQ multiplex PCR. The data hold tens of thousands of clones, with more than 60% observed a single time. The specimen was memory CD4+ T cells from blood. The receptor set was obtained from an adult in good health and CMV-seronegative. The CDR3 runs from the conserved cysteine through the conserved F or W. The order of the fields is V gene, D gene, J gene, CDR3 DNA, CDR3 protein. D genes are given only for firm matches.

>TRBV5-4|NA|TRBJ1-3
TGTGCCAGCAGCCTGGGTGGAGGTACCATATATTTT
CASSLGGGTIYF
>TRBV19|TRBD1|TRBJ1-5
TGTGCCAGTAGTAACCTACAGGGGGGGAATCAGCCCCAGCATTTT
CASSNLQGGNQPQHF
>TRBV6-1|TRBD1|TRBJ2-7
TGTGCCAGCAGTGAAGACCCCTGGCAGGGGGCCTACGAGCAGTACTTC
CASSEDPWQGAYEQYF
>TRBV9|NA|TRBJ2-5
TGTGCCAGCTCCGTCGGAACAGTAATTCAAGAGACCCAGTACTTC
CASSVGTVIQETQYF
>TRBV5-1|TRBD2|TRBJ2-1
TGCGCCAGCAGCTCAGGACTAGCGGGGATTTACAATGAGCAGTTCTTC
CASSSGLAGIYNEQFF
>TRBV5-1|NA|TRBJ2-4
TGCGCCAGCAGCTTGGAGCTTCCAGGGGCCAAAAACATTCAGTACTTC
CASSLELPGAKNIQYF
>TRBV10-3|NA|TRBJ2-2
TGTGCCATCAGTGAGTCGCAGGGGTCCGGGGAGCTGTTTTTT
CAISESQGSGELFF
>TRBV7-2|TRBD2|TRBJ2-1
TGTGCCAGCAGCTTAGCCGGGGGGGCTTACCACAATGAGCAGTTCTTC
CASSLAGGAYHNEQFF
>TRBV11-2|TRBD2|TRBJ2-7
TGTGCCAGCAGCCGCATCCAACTAGCGGGCCCCTCCTACGAGCAGTACTTC
CASSRIQLAGPSYEQYF
>TRBV18|NA|TRBJ1-1
TGTGCCAGCTCATTTAGGGAAGGAGGAAGGGACACTGAAGCTTTCTTT
CASSFREGGRDTEAFF
>TRBV7-9|NA|TRBJ2-5
TGTGCCAGCAGCCCACCTTTCCCGGTAGGGGAGACCCAGTACTTC
CASSPPFPVGETQYF
>TRBV5-1|TRBD2|TRBJ2-5
TGCGCCAGCATGGGGCTAGCGGGAGGTTTGGAGACCCAGTACTTC
CASMGLAGGLETQYF
>TRBV7-6|NA|TRBJ2-1
TGTGCCAGCAGCCGGGACTGGAGCTCCTACAATGAGCAGTTCTTC
CASSRDWSSYNEQFF
>TRBV5-6|TRBD1|TRBJ2-5
TGTGCCAGCAGCTTCCCGGGACAGAAACGGGAGACCCAGTACTTC
CASSFPGQKRETQYF
>TRBV29-1|TRBD1|TRBJ2-2
TGCAGCGCGGGACAGGGGACAAACACCGGGGAGCTGTTTTTT
CSAGQGTNTGELFF
>TRBV6-5|NA|TRBJ2-1
TGTGCCAGCCGCCGGGGACTCTCCTACAATGAGCAGTTCTTC
CASRRGLSYNEQFF
>TRBV7-2|TRBD1|TRBJ2-7
TGTGCCAGCAGGTTTCGTATGGATGGACAGGGGTGGAACGAGCAGTACTTC
CASRFRMDGQGWNEQYF
>TRBV18|NA|TRBJ1-5
TGTGCCAGCTCACCAGGGAAGGTGGGTCAGCCCCAGCATTTT
CASSPGKVGQPQHF
>TRBV28|TRBD2|TRBJ2-1
TGTGCCAGCCTCGCGGGCGGGAGGGCCGTGGGTGAGCAGTTCTTC
CASLAGGRAVGEQFF
>TRBV27|NA|TRBJ1-1
TGTGCCAGCAGTTTCCGAAGAAACACTGAAGCTTTCTTT
CASSFRRNTEAFF
>TRBV5-1|NA|TRBJ1-4
TGCGCCAGCAGCCCCCGCCCTGGCCAGGGGACCGAAAAACTGTTTTTT
CASSPRPGQGTEKLFF
>TRBV6-1|TRBD2|TRBJ2-7
TGTGCCAGCGGGAGGGGACTAGCCGACGAGCAGTACTTC
CASGRGLADEQYF
>TRBV4-1|TRBD2|TRBJ2-3
TGCGCCAGCAGCGTCGGGGGGGCCGGGGATACGCAGTATTTT
CASSVGGAGDTQYF